This entry lists 32 T cell receptor beta chains sequenced from one sample in a study of early T cells in non-severe SARS-CoV-2 infection (dated by TCRdb to the early 2020s). The library relied on 5' RACE. Sequencing instrument: NextSeq 500. TCRdb itself trimmed the public reads at Q25 with fastp, ran MiXCR and retained productive beta chains. CDR3 protein sequences are deduplicated, and each keeps its most common genes and DNA. Present in this sample are more than 25,000 distinct CDR3 sequences, roughly 4.3% of which were seen just once. The ten largest clones represent 6.3% of the sample. Sequenced: whole blood. The receptors were sampled from an adult who was a healthcare worker with PCR-confirmed SARS-CoV-2 infection or an uninfected control (not recorded which).

This chain uses TRBV5-1 with TRBJ2-3; D possibly corresponds to TRBD1 (6 bases). This CDR3 is 18 amino acids long. V lost 3 bases, J lost 0 bases, and 20 bases lay in between. Germline values: CDR1 SGHRS, CDR2 YFSETQ. The DNA for the CDR3 is TGCGCCAGCAGCTGGACCCCCCTCGAAGACAGGAGCACAGATACGCAGTATTTT. Amino acids: CASSWTPLEDRSTDTQYF.

This clonotype came up many times. The chain couples TRBV6-1 to TRBJ1-2; 8 bases map to TRBD1. The CDR3 spans 15 residues. Germline CDR1 is MNHNS and CDR2 is SASEGT. With 4 bases clipped from V and 4 bases from J, the junction kept 8 bases outside the gene matches. CDR3 bases: TGTGCCAGCAGTGTCAGGGGGCTTACCCCCTATGGCTACACCTTC. It is translated as CASSVRGLTPYGYTF.

This clonotype has a count of ten or more. The chain links TRBV5-1 to TRBJ2-1; D gene unclear. The germline V gene has CDR1 SGHRS and CDR2 YFSETQ. The CDR3 has 13 amino acids. The V and J ends lost 4 bases and 3 bases respectively, with 8 bases between them. The CDR3 bases are TGCGCCAGCAGCCCGGATAACTACAATGAGCAGTTCTTC. It translates to CASSPDNYNEQFF.

In DNA, the CDR3 is TGCAGCGTTGTAGGCATATTGAACACTGAAGCTTTCTTT. Its protein is CSVVGILNTEAFF. The J gene is TRBJ1-1, the V gene TRBV29-1; D remains unclear. This CDR3 region has 13 residues. CDR1 is SQVTM, CDR2 ANQGSEA, per germline. Trimming took 4 bases from V and 0 from J, leaving 9 bases between them.

This clonotype was picked up many times. The rearrangement joins TRBV7-9 to TRBJ2-6, with no clear D. Germline CDR1 reads SEHNR; CDR2 reads FQNEAQ (reference sequence). The CDR3 extends over 13 amino acids. Trimming left V 4 bases short and J 3 bases short, with 4 bases between. The CDR3 DNA reads TGTGCCAGCAGCTACAGTGGGGCCAACGTCCTGACTTTC. Protein: CASSYSGANVLTF.

This sequence joins TRBV7-2 and TRBJ2-7; 7 nucleotides align to TRBD1. Losses at the gene ends were 4 bases for V and 7 bases for J; bases not matched to a gene: 13. Germline V CDR1 and CDR2: SGHTA, FQGNSA. The CDR3 runs to 15 residues. This CDR3 reads CASSSSGTAYAEQYF. In nucleotides, the CDR3 is TGTGCCAGCAGCTCCTCCGGGACAGCATACGCGGAGCAGTACTTC.

A few counts support this clonotype. The chain has TRBV2 and TRBJ1-5, with a tentative D call TRBD1 (6 bases). Germline CDR1 and CDR2: SNHLY and FYNNEI. V was pared by 10 bases and J by 4 bases, with 14 bases between. There are 13 residues in the CDR3. The CDR3 sequence: CATYLGANQPQHF. For the CDR3, the DNA is TGTGCCACTTACTTGGGGGCAAATCAGCCCCAGCATTTT.

The chain has TRBV6-1 and TRBJ1-1, with D maybe TRBD1 (5 bases). CDR3 length: 14 amino acids. The V gene's germline CDR1 is MNHNS and CDR2 SASEGT. The V end was cut by 6 bases, the J end by 5 bases, with 16 bases between. CDR3 DNA sequence: TGTGCCAGCAGGCAGGGATCGGGGATTACTGAAGCTTTCTTT. Protein product: CASRQGSGITEAFF.

This clonotype came up many times. V gene TRBV3-1 combines with J gene TRBJ2-1; D is uncertain. This CDR3 is 15 amino acids long. V gave up 0 bases and J gave up 5 bases, with 11 bases separating them. CDR1 and CDR2 from the germline V gene are LGHDT and YNNKEL (reference sequence). The CDR3 DNA is TGTGCCAGCAGCCAAGAAATGTACGCCAACAATGAGCAGTTCTTC. This gives the protein CASSQEMYANNEQFF.

This clonotype was counted many times. The chain uses TRBV7-2 and TRBJ2-3; TRBD2 might be the D (7 bases). The CDR3 covers 16 residues. Germline V gives CDR1 SGHTA, CDR2 FQGNSA. The V end lost 5 bases, the J end lost 2 bases, and 17 bases lay between the germline ends. This CDR3 reads CASSLRRGGLTDTQYF. As DNA, the CDR3 is TGTGCCAGCAGCCTCCGTAGGGGGGGGCTCACAGATACGCAGTATTTT.

The chain employs TRBV2 and TRBJ2-4, with D tentatively TRBD1 (5 bases). The germline CDR1 and CDR2 sequences are SNHLY and FYNNEI. V lost 1 base and J 6 bases, leaving 10 bases between the germline ends. The CDR3 sequence is 14 residues long. This CDR3 is CASSEGGIGNIQYF. DNA of the CDR3: TGTGCCAGCAGTGAAGGGGGCATCGGAAACATTCAGTACTTC. Supplemented by reference TRBV2 and TRBJ2-4, the full variable domain reads EPEVTQTPSHQVTQMGQEVILRCVPISNHLYFYWYRQILGQKVEFLVSFYNNEISEKSEIFDDQFSVERPDGSNFTLKIRSTKLEDSAMYFCASSEGGIGNIQYFGAGTRLSVL.

This clonotype was recorded many times. The chain links TRBV27 to TRBJ2-7; no definite D call. Germline CDR1 reads MNHEY; CDR2 reads SMNVEV (reference sequence). V was pared by 6 bases and J by 2 bases, with 20 bases between. This CDR3 is built from 16 residues. The CDR3 DNA reads as TGTGCCAGCAGCCACCAAGGCGCCCTTTGGACCTACGAGCAGTACTTC. It yields the protein CASSHQGALWTYEQYF.

This clonotype was recorded at least ten times. The chain recombines TRBV11-2 with TRBJ1-3; maybe TRBD1 (5 bases). CDR3 size: 16 residues. CDR1 and CDR2 from the germline V gene are SGHAT and FQNNGV. Trimming removed 6 bases from V and 0 bases from J, with 15 bases in between. The CDR3 bases are TGTGCCAGCAGATCCTGGGGCCCCATCTCTGGAAACACCATATATTTT. Translated, it gives CASRSWGPISGNTIYF.

This clonotype was seen a few times. J is TRBJ2-1 and V is TRBV15, with 8 nucleotides matching TRBD1. The J segment lost 3 bases and the V segment lost 0 bases, leaving 4 bases of the junction unmatched. The CDR3 spans 16 residues. CDR1 LNHNV and CDR2 YYDKDF come from the germline V gene (reference sequence). The DNA of the CDR3 is TGTGCCACCAGCAGAGATGGGACAGGAGACTACAATGAGCAGTTCTTC. Amino acid sequence: CATSRDGTGDYNEQFF.

The table lists this clonotype with a few counts. The V gene is TRBV9, the J gene TRBJ2-7; tentatively, D is TRBD1 (5 bases). Deletions cut 0 bases from V and 1 base from J, with 11 bases between. This CDR3 comprises 15 residues. The germline gives CDR1 SGDLS, CDR2 YYNGEE. For the CDR3, the DNA is TGTGCCAGCAGCGTAGGGCAGGGTCCGTCCTACGAGCAGTACTTC. Amino acids: CASSVGQGPSYEQYF.

The chain employs TRBV5-1 and TRBJ2-1, with TRBD2 matching 10 bases. There are 15 residues in the CDR3. CDR1 SGHRS and CDR2 YFSETQ come from the germline V gene. J lost 7 bases, V lost 5 bases, and 9 bases had no gene match. CDR3 loop: CASSSALAGMNEQFF. The CDR3 DNA sequence: TGCGCCAGCAGTTCGGCACTAGCGGGGATGAATGAGCAGTTCTTC.

The chain uses TRBV5-1 and TRBJ2-7; 7 bases are shared with TRBD1. V shed 1 base and J 5 bases; nucleotides not matched to a gene: 6. The CDR3 covers 14 residues. CDR1 is SGHRS and CDR2 is YFSETQ in the germline V gene. The DNA of the CDR3 is TGCGCCAGCAGCTTGTCTACAGGGGCTGACGAGCAGTACTTC. Residues: CASSLSTGADEQYF.

This clonotype showed up many times. The V and J genes are TRBV21-1 and TRBJ2-7. TRBV21-1 is flagged as a pseudogene. CDR3 length equals 9 residues. The CDR3, as DNA: TGTGCCAGCATGGCGGAGCAGTACTTC. This gives the protein CASMAEQYF.

This clonotype was seen ten or more times. The chain employs TRBV9 and TRBJ2-3, with D perhaps TRBD1 (5 bases). V shed 2 bases and J shed 4 bases, with 11 bases lying between them. The CDR3 has 14 residues. CDR1 and CDR2 (germline): SGDLS, YYNGEE. CDR3 amino acids: CASSVGQQSDTQYF. CDR3 in DNA: TGTGCCAGCAGCGTGGGGCAGCAATCAGATACGCAGTATTTT.

This clonotype was counted many times. The V call is TRBV12-2, the J call TRBJ2-5. TRBV12-2 is flagged as a pseudogene. The CDR3 runs 11 residues. The CDR3 nucleotides read TGTGCAAGTCGCTTCGAGAGACCCCAGTACTTC. Its protein product is CASRFERPQYF.

This clonotype was found many times. The gene calls are TRBV12-3 or TRBV12-4 and TRBJ2-1; 8 positions match TRBD2. This CDR3 is 16 amino acids long. V was clipped by 5 bases and J by 3 bases; unmatched bases: 9. This CDR3 is CASSRTGGPFYNEQFF. CDR3 sequence (DNA): TGTGCCAGCAGTCGAACGGGGGGGCCTTTCTACAATGAGCAGTTCTTC.

The count of this clonotype is one. A read error may be the cause here, since a much bigger clone is one base away. The chain uses TRBV5-1 and TRBJ2-7; TRBD2 aligns across 12 bases. CDR3 size: 15 residues. CDR1 is SGHRS and CDR2 is YFSETQ in the germline V gene. The CDR3, as DNA: TGCGCCAGCAGCCCGACTAGCGGGAGCTCCTACAAGCAGTACTTC. Translated, it gives CASSPTSGSSYKQYF.

There are a few counts of this clonotype. The genes are TRBV29-1 and TRBJ2-1; 10 bases are a match to TRBD2. Germline trimming cut 5 bases from V and 4 bases from J; bases unmatched to any gene: 8. Germline V gene data show CDR1 as SQVTM and CDR2 as ANQGSEA. The CDR3 is 15 amino acids. The CDR3 is CSVLPGLALYNEQFF. The CDR3 nucleotides are TGCAGCGTTCTCCCGGGACTAGCGCTATACAATGAGCAGTTCTTC.

This clonotype was observed a few times. As DNA, the CDR3 is TGCAGTGCCTTGGGGGACAGGGATAATTCACCCCTCCACTTT. As protein: CSALGDRDNSPLHF. The chain employs TRBV20-1 and TRBJ1-6; 9 bases agree with TRBD1. The germline CDR1 and CDR2 sequences are DFQATT and SNEGSKA (reference sequence). The CDR3 runs to 14 residues. Trimming took 6 bases from V and 5 from J; bases not matched to a gene: 5.

The V and J genes are TRBV7-6 and TRBJ2-5, with D possibly being TRBD1 (7 bases). Germline V gene data show CDR1 as SGHVS and CDR2 as FNYEAQ. The CDR3 runs 17 residues. V lost 2 bases and J 4 bases, leaving 20 bases between the germline ends. The CDR3: CASSLSGSGGGRETQYF. As DNA, the CDR3 is TGTGCCAGCAGCTTATCGGGGAGCGGAGGGGGCCGAGAGACCCAGTACTTC. The variable domain in full, with the rest retrieved from reference TRBV7-6 and TRBJ2-5, is GAGVSQSPRYKVTKRGQDVALRCDPISGHVSLYWYRQALGQGPEFLTYFNYEAQQDKSGLPNDRFSAERPEGSISTLTIQRTEQRDSAMYRCASSLSGSGGGRETQYFGPGTRLLVL.

In this sample, this clonotype turned up many times. The rearrangement joins TRBV7-9 to TRBJ1-1; 9 bases are a match to TRBD1. Looked up from germline, CDR1 is SEHNR and CDR2 is FQNEAQ (reference sequence). The CDR3 has 15 residues. Trimming cost V 1 base and J 5 bases; bases outside gene matches: 5. CDR3 loop: CASSLGTGTGTEAFF. The CDR3 DNA reads TGTGCCAGCAGCTTAGGGACTGGGACAGGGACTGAAGCTTTCTTT.

The chain's CDR3 is CASSLRVAGSPLHF. In DNA, the CDR3 is TGTGCCAGCAGCTTGAGGGTTGCTGGATCACCCCTCCACTTT. The chain employs TRBV11-3 and TRBJ1-6, with D uncertain. Trimming shortened V by 3 bases and J by 10 bases, and 13 bases separated the two germline ends. CDR1 and CDR2 (germline): SGHNT, YENEEA. The CDR3 sequence is 14 residues long. The variable domain in full, completed from reference TRBV11-3 and TRBJ1-6, reads EAGVVQSPRYKIIEKKQPVAFWCNPISGHNTLYWYLQNLGQGPELLIRYENEEAVDDSQLPKDRFSAERLKGVDSTLKIQPAELGDSAVYLCASSLRVAGSPLHFGNGTRLTVT.

The CDR3 protein is CASRGQGSGANVLTF. As DNA, the CDR3 is TGTGCCAGCAGGGGGCAGGGCTCTGGGGCCAACGTCCTGACTTTC. V usage is TRBV6-1 and J usage is TRBJ2-6, with D perhaps matching TRBD1 (5 bases). Trimming took off 6 bases at V and 0 bases at J, with 9 bases between the two ends. The CDR3 is 15 amino acids. Germline V lookup: CDR1 MNHNS, CDR2 SASEGT.

This chain uses TRBV29-1 with TRBJ2-7; tentative D call: TRBD1 (6 bases). V lost 5 bases and J lost 2, with 10 bases in between. The CDR3 extends over 12 amino acids. Germline CDR1 SQVTM, CDR2 ANQGSEA. The CDR3 coding sequence is TGCAGCGTTTCGCAGGGGCCCTACGAGCAGTACTTC. Translating gives CSVSQGPYEQYF.

Many counts were recorded for this clonotype. The rearrangement uses TRBV5-4 and TRBJ1-1; TRBD1 might be the D (6 bases). Germline lookup yields CDR1 SGHNT and CDR2 YYREEE (reference sequence). The CDR3 sequence is 15 residues long. Trimming took off 3 bases at V and 3 bases at J, with 15 bases between the two ends. In nucleotides, the CDR3 is TGTGCCAGCAGCTCCCCTAGGGAGGGGGACACTGAAGCTTTCTTT. This sequence encodes CASSSPREGDTEAFF.

Remarks on this clonotype: A much larger clone is a single base away; this may be a read error. The chain recombines TRBV6-1 with TRBJ2-1, with 7 bases matching TRBD1. Germline trimming cut 2 bases from V and 10 bases from J; bases unmatched to any gene: 11. Looked up from germline, CDR1 is MNHNS and CDR2 is SASEGT. The CDR3 contains 15 residues. The CDR3 DNA follows: TGTGCCAGCAGTGAAATTGGGTACACAGGGGAAGAGCAGTTCTTC. As protein: CASSEIGYTGEEQFF.

This clonotype was observed at least ten times. J is TRBJ1-1 and V is TRBV5-1, with D perhaps TRBD1 (5 bases). V was pared by 1 base and J by 6 bases, with 13 bases between. The CDR3 is made up of 14 amino acids. Germline V gives CDR1 SGHRS, CDR2 YFSETQ. CDR3 coding DNA: TGCGCCAGCAGCTTGATGGCCAGGGAGGCTGAAGCTTTCTTT. Translation gives CASSLMAREAEAFF.